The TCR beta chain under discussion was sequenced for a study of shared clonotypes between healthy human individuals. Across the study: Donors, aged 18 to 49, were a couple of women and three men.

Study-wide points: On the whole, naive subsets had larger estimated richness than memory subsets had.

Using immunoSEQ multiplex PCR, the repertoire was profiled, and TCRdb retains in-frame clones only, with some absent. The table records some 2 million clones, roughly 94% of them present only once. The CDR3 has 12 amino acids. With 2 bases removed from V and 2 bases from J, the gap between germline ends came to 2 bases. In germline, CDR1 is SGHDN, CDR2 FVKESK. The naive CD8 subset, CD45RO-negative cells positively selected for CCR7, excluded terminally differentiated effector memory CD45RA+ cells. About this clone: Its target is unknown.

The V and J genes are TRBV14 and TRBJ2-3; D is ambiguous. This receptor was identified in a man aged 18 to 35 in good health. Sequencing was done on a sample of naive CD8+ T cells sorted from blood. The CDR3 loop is CASSQYTDTQYF. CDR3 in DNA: TGTGCCAGCAGCCAATACACAGATACGCAGTATTTT.